This entry concerns a single T cell receptor (beta chain). CDR1 LGHNA and CDR2 YNFKEQ come from the germline V gene. J lost 2 bases, V lost 3 bases, and 8 bases had no gene match. The CDR3 consists of 17 residues. Investigators reverse transcribed all isolated RNA, so they sequenced expressed TCRB transcripts. The protocol was immunoSEQ multiplex PCR, while the TCRdb copy is restricted to in-frame clones and leaves out a portion. The sample lists about 340,000 clones, under 8.5% seen once, with around 0.45% in the top ten. The entry originates in a study of beta chain features in type 1 diabetes. As for the study in general: Patients looked much like healthy donors when it came to age, gender and cell yields.

The receptor was derived from a young woman in good health. The specimen was central memory CD4+ T cells from blood. This chain joins TRBV4-2 and TRBJ2-1, with 9 positions matching TRBD2. The CDR3 coding sequence is TGTGCCAGCAGCCACGGGGGTCGCGGGAGGGCCTACAATGAGCAGTTCTTC. Translation: CASSHGGRGRAYNEQFF.